Following are 7 T cell receptor beta chains from one sample sequenced in a study of cytomegalovirus exposure and HLA in healthy donors. Primers for the PCR totalled 60 Vbeta and 13 Jbeta. Only in-frame clones appear in the TCRdb table, and some are missing; sequencing was by immunoSEQ multiplex PCR. The sample yields about 230,000 clones, over 75% seen once. Sequenced material: PBMCs. The receptors shown here come from a boy younger than 18 in good health and CMV-seronegative.

The chain employs TRBV7-8 and TRBJ2-7; 8 positions match TRBD1. The V gene end was trimmed by 5 bases and the J gene end by 2 bases; junction bases not matched to a gene: 11. Germline assignment: CDR1 SGHVS and CDR2 FQNEAQ. The length of the CDR3 is 16 residues. CDR3 nucleotides: TGTGCCAGCAGCACCCACAACCCGGACAGGGCCTACGAGCAGTACTTC. Its protein is CASSTHNPDRAYEQYF.

This chain uses TRBV6-5 with TRBJ2-1, with a tentative D call TRBD1 (5 bases). Germline V lookup: CDR1 MNHEY, CDR2 SVGAGI. The V end lost 7 bases, the J end lost 8 bases, and 9 bases lay between the germline ends. This CDR3 region has 11 residues. The CDR3 spells CASIRADEQFF. The DNA for the CDR3 is TGTGCCAGCATCAGGGCTGATGAGCAGTTCTTC.

This chain connects TRBV5-1 to TRBJ2-7; TRBD2 might be the D (5 bases). Trimming stripped 3 bases from V and 4 bases from J, with 29 bases between. There are 19 residues in the CDR3. Germline V CDR1 and CDR2: SGHRS, YFSETQ. CDR3 residues: CASSSPVGATVSSQYEQYF. In DNA, the CDR3 is TGCGCCAGCAGCTCCCCGGTGGGAGCCACCGTCTCAAGTCAGTACGAGCAGTACTTC.

The chain combines TRBV10-3 with TRBJ1-2; the match to TRBD1 covers 7 bases. There are 13 residues in the CDR3. The trim removed 6 bases at V and 4 bases at J, leaving 5 bases unmatched. In germline, CDR1 is ENHRY, CDR2 SYGVKD. The CDR3 sequence: CAISRDSPYGYTF. For the CDR3, the DNA is TGTGCCATCAGCCGGGACAGCCCCTATGGCTACACCTTC.

The table lists this clone with a few counts. The rearrangement links TRBV30 to TRBJ2-7; 8 bases are a match to TRBD1. V gave up 3 bases and J gave up 11 bases; unmatched junction bases: 24. The germline CDR1 and CDR2 sequences are GTSNPN and SVGIG (reference sequence). The CDR3 spans 17 residues. The CDR3 coding sequence is TGTGCCTGGAGCGATCGGACAGGGCGCTTCCCCGTCAGCTTAAAGTACTTC. It yields the protein CAWSDRTGRFPVSLKYF.

The chain carries TRBV5-1 and TRBJ2-6, with 7 nucleotides matching TRBD2. V shed 4 bases, J shed 3 bases, and the junction held 4 bases outside the gene matches. Germline assignment: CDR1 SGHRS and CDR2 YFSETQ. This CDR3 is built from 15 residues. CDR3 nucleotide sequence: TGCGCCAGCAGCCTGACTAGCTTTGGGGCCAACGTCCTGACTTTC. It codes for CASSLTSFGANVLTF.

This sequence joins TRBV11-2 and TRBJ1-1; D gene uncertain. Trimming stripped 1 base from V and 0 bases from J, with 3 bases between. Germline lookup yields CDR1 SGHAT and CDR2 FQNNGV. The CDR3 length is 13 residues. For the CDR3, the DNA is TGTGCCAGCAGCTTAGGTATGAACACTGAAGCTTTCTTT. Its protein product is CASSLGMNTEAFF.